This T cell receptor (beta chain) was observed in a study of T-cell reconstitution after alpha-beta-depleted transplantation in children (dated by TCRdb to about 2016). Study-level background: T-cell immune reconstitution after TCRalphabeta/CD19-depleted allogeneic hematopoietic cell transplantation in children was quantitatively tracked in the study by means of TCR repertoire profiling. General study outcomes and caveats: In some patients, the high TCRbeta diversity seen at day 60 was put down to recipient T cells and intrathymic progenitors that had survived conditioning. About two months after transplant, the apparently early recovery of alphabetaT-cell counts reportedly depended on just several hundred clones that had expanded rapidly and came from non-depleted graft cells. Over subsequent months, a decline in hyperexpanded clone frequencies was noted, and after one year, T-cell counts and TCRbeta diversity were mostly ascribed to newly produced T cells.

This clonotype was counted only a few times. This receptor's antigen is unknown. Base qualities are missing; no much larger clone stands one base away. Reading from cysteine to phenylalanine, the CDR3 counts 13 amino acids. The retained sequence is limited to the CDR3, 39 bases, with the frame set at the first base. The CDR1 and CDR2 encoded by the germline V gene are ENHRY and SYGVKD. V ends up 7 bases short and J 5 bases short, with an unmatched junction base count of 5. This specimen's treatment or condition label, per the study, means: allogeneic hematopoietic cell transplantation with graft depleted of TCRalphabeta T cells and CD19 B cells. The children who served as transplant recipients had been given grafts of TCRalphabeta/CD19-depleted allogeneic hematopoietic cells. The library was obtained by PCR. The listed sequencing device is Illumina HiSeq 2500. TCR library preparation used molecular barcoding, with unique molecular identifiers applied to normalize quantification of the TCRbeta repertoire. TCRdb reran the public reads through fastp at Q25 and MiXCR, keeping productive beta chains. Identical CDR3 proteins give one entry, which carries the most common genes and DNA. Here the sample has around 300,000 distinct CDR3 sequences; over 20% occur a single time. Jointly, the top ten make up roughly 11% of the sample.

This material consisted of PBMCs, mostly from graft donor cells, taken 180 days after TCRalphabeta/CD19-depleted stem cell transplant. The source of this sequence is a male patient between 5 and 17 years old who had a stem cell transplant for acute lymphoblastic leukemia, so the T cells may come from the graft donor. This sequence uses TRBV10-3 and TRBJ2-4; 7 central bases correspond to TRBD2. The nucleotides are TGTGCCATCAAGGGCGGGGGTGAAAACATTCAGTACTTC. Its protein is CAIKGGGENIQYF.